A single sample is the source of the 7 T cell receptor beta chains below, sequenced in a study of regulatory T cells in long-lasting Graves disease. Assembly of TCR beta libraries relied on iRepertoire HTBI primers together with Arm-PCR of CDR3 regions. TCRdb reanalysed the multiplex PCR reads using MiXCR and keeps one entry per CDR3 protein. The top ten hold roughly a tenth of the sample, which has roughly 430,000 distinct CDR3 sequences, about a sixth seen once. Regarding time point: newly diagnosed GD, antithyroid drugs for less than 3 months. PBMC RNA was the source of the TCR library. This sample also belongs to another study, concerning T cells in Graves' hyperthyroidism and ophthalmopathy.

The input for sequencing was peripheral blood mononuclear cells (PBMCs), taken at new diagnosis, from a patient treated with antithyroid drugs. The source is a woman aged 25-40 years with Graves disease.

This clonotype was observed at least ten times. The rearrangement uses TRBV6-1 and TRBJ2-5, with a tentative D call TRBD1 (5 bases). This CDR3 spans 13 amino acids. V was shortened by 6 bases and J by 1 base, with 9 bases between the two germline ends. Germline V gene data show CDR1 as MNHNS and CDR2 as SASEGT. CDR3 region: CASSPGIQETQYF. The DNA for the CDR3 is TGTGCCAGCAGCCCAGGGATCCAAGAGACCCAGTACTTC.

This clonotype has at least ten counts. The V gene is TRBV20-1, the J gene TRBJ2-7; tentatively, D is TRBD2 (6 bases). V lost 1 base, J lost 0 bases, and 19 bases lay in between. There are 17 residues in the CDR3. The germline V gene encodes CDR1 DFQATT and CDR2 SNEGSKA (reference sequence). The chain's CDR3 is CSARGSNGRVTSYEQYF. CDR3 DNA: TGCAGTGCTAGAGGCTCGAACGGGAGAGTAACCTCCTACGAGCAGTACTTC.

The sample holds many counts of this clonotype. CDR3 sequence (DNA): TGTGCCAGTTTACAAATTGGGGGCGGGTACAATGAGCAGTTCTTC. Translating gives CASLQIGGGYNEQFF. This rearrangement joins TRBV28 to TRBJ2-1; D is possibly TRBD1 (6 bases). The germline V and J ends were trimmed by 9 bases and 4 bases, with 19 bases remaining between them. The CDR3 has 15 amino acids. From germline, CDR1 is MDHEN and CDR2 SYDVKM.

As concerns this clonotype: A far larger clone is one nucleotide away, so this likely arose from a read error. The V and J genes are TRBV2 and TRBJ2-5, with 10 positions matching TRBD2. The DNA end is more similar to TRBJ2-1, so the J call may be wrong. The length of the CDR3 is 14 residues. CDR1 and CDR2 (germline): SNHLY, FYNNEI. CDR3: CASRTSGSNNEQFF. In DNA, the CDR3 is TGTGCCAGCAGGACTAGCGGGTCGAACAATGAGCAGTTCTTC.

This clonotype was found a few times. CDR3 in amino acids: CASSEVSGRTNEKLFF. The DNA of the CDR3 is TGTGCCAGCAGTGAAGTGTCAGGGAGGACTAATGAAAAACTGTTTTTT. The chain joins TRBV6-1 to TRBJ1-4; a weak D match, TRBD1 (5 bases). This CDR3 contains 16 residues. Germline V gives CDR1 MNHNS, CDR2 SASEGT. Trimming removed 1 base from V and 2 bases from J, with 11 bases in between.

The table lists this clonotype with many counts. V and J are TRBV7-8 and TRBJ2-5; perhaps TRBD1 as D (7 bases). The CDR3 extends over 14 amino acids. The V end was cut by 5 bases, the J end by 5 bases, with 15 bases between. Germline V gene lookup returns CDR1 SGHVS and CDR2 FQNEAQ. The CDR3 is CASSPDREEETQYF. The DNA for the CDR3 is TGTGCCAGCAGCCCTGACAGGGAGGAGGAGACCCAGTACTTC.

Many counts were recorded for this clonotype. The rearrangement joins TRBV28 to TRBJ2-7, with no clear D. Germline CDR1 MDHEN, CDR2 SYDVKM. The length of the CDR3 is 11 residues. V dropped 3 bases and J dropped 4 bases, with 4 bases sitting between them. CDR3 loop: CASSLYYEQYF. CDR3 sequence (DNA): TGTGCCAGCAGTTTGTATTACGAGCAGTACTTC.